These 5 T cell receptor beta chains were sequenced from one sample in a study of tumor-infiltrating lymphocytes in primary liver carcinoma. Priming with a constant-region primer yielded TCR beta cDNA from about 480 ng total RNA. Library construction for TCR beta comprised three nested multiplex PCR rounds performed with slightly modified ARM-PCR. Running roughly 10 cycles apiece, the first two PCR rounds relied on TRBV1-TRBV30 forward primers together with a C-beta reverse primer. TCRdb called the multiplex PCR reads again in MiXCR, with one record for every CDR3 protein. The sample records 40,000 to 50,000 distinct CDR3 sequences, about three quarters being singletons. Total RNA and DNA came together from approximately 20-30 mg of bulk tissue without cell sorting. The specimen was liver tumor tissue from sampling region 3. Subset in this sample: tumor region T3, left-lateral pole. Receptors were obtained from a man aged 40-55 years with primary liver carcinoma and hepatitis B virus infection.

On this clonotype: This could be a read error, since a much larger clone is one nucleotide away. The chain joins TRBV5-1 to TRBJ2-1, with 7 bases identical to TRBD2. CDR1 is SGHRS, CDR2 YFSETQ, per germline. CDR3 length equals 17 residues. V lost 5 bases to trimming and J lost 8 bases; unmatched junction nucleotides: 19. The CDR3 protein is CASSMGYSSGGQDEQFF. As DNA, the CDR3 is TGCGCCAGCAGTATGGGGTATTCTAGCGGAGGTCAGGATGAGCAGTTCTTC. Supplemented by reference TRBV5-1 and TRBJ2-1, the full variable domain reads KAGVTQTPRYLIKTRGQQVTLSCSPISGHRSVSWYQQTPGQGLQFLFEYFSETQRNKGNFPGRFSGRQFSNSRSEMNVSTLELGDSALYLCASSMGYSSGGQDEQFFGPGTRLTVL.

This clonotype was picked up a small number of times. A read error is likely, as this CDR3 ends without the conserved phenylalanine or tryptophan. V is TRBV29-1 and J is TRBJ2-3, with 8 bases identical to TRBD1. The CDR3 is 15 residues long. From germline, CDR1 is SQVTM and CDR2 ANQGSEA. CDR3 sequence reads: CNVAWAGGIGDTQYS. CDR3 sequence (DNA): TGCAACGTTGCGTGGGCAGGGGGCATAGGAGATACGCAGTATTCT.

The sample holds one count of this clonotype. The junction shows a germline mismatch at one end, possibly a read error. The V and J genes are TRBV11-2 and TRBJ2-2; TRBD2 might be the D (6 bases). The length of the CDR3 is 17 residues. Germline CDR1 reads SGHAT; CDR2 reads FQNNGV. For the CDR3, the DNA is TGTGCCAGCAGCGGAGAACTAGCTGAGCGGAACACCAGGGAGCTGTTTTTT. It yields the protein CASSGELAERNTRELFF.

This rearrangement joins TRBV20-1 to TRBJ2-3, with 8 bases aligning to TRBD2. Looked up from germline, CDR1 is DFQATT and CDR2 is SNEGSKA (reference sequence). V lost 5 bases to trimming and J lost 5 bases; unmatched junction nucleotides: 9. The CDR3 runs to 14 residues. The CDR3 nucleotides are TGCAGTGCTCGGATAGCGGGATACGTAGATACGCAGTATTTT. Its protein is CSARIAGYVDTQYF.

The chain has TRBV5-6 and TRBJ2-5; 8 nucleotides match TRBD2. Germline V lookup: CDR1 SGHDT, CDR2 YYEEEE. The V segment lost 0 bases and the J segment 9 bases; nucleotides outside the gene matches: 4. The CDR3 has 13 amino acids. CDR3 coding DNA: TGTGCCAGCAGCTTGGTCGACGGGGGGGCCCAGTACTTC. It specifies CASSLVDGGAQYF.